This entry lists 23 T cell receptor beta chains sequenced from one sample in a study of spatial heterogeneity in lung cancer. TCRdb redid the calling of the 5' RACE reads with MiXCR, one entry per CDR3 protein. The sample yields around 110,000 distinct CDR3 sequences, more than 10% seen once. The time point here: blood at routine non-recurrence follow-up after resection. No cells were sorted before sequencing. The whole RNA sequenced was extracted from tumor, nontumor lung or frozen PBMC. Sequenced material: PBMCs, taken at follow-up. Receptors originate from a male donor with early-stage non-small cell lung cancer.

This clonotype was counted a few times. This sequence joins TRBV28 and TRBJ1-2; TRBD1 matches at 7 bases. The CDR3 totals 14 residues. Germline values: CDR1 MDHEN, CDR2 SYDVKM. V lost 6 bases and J lost 4; bases outside the gene matches: 8. The CDR3 region is CASSTGAGSYGYTF. CDR3 nucleotide sequence: TGTGCCAGCAGCACAGGGGCTGGGAGCTATGGCTACACCTTC.

This clonotype was counted a few times. The chain combines TRBV10-3 with TRBJ1-5, with 7 nucleotides matching TRBD1. V lost 3 bases and J lost 6; bases outside the gene matches: 14. CDR3 length: 17 amino acids. Germline V CDR1 and CDR2: ENHRY, SYGVKD. The CDR3 nucleotides read TGTGCCATCAGTGACTCGCGAATTACAGGGGAAGGTCAGCCCCAGCATTTT. It yields the protein CAISDSRITGEGQPQHF.

This clonotype was seen only a few times. This chain uses TRBV20-1 with TRBJ2-5; 8 bases agree with TRBD1. The CDR3 loop spans 16 amino acids. The germline CDR1 and CDR2 sequences are DFQATT and SNEGSKA (reference sequence). V lost 0 bases and J lost 1; bases outside the gene matches: 7. Here the CDR3 DNA reads TGCAGTGCTAGAGATAGGGCAGGGGGCATCCAAGAGACCCAGTACTTC. Protein: CSARDRAGGIQETQYF.

This clonotype was found many times. The rearrangement uses TRBV2 and TRBJ1-6; D gene uncertain. The CDR3 extends over 13 amino acids. V lost 7 bases to trimming and J lost 6 bases, with 10 bases between them. Germline loops: CDR1 SNHLY, CDR2 FYNNEI. The DNA of the CDR3 is TGTGCCAGCACCATGGGAGCTAATTCACCCCTCCACTTT. It specifies CASTMGANSPLHF.

This clonotype has just a few counts. The chain couples TRBV20-1 to TRBJ2-6; 10 bases are a match to TRBD1. CDR1 DFQATT and CDR2 SNEGSKA come from the germline V gene (reference sequence). The CDR3 is 16 amino acids. Trimming cost V 5 bases and J 0 bases; bases outside gene matches: 4. The CDR3 coding sequence is TGCAGTGCTGGGGACAGGGGCAACTCTGGGGCCAACGTCCTGACTTTC. It specifies CSAGDRGNSGANVLTF.

This clonotype was counted between two and nine times. CDR3 sequence (DNA): TGCAGTGCTAAAAGGGGCGGGACAGGGGGCGCAAATTCACCCCTCCACTTT. It encodes CSAKRGGTGGANSPLHF. The rearrangement uses TRBV20-1 and TRBJ1-6; 12 bases are a match to TRBD1. Germline CDR1 DFQATT, CDR2 SNEGSKA (reference sequence). This CDR3 is 17 amino acids long. Trimming cost V 4 bases and J 7 bases; bases outside gene matches: 11.

The rearrangement uses TRBV11-2 and TRBJ2-1; D remains unclear. CDR1 SGHAT and CDR2 FQNNGV come from the germline V gene. The germline V and J ends were trimmed by 5 bases and 3 bases, with 5 bases remaining between them. CDR3 length: 12 amino acids. CDR3 loop: CASSPDYNEQFF. CDR3 sequence (DNA): TGTGCCAGCAGCCCAGACTACAATGAGCAGTTCTTC.

Many counts were recorded for this clonotype. This rearrangement joins TRBV10-3 to TRBJ1-5, with D hard to call. This CDR3 spans 13 amino acids. The ends were cut back, 6 bases at V and 5 bases at J, with 11 bases in the middle. Germline CDR1 ENHRY, CDR2 SYGVKD. The CDR3 loop reads CAISHRRDQPQHF. CDR3 DNA: TGTGCCATCAGCCACCGAAGGGATCAGCCCCAGCATTTT.

This clonotype has ten or more counts. V is TRBV20-1 and J is TRBJ1-1, with D unclear. The CDR3 is 15 amino acids. Germline lookup yields CDR1 DFQATT and CDR2 SNEGSKA (reference sequence). Trimming pared 0 bases from V and 1 base from J, leaving 12 bases between. The CDR3 here is CSAREYGRANTEAFF. CDR3 DNA: TGCAGTGCTAGAGAATACGGCCGGGCGAACACTGAAGCTTTCTTT.

In this sample, this clonotype turned up many times. The V call is TRBV9, the J call TRBJ2-7, with a weak D call TRBD2 (5 bases). The CDR3 has 14 amino acids. CDR1 is SGDLS, CDR2 YYNGEE, per germline. V gave up 0 bases and J gave up 1 base, with 8 bases separating them. CDR3 coding DNA: TGTGCCAGCAGCGTAGACAGCGGTTCCTACGAGCAGTACTTC. The encoded protein is CASSVDSGSYEQYF. The full variable domain, with the rest looked up from reference TRBV9 and TRBJ2-7, is DSGVTQTPKHLITATGQRVTLRCSPRSGDLSVYWYQQSLDQGLQFLIQYYNGEERAKGNILERFSAQQFPDLHSELNLSSLELGDSALYFCASSVDSGSYEQYFGPGTRLTVT.

This clonotype was counted ten times or more. The rearrangement uses TRBV12-3 or TRBV12-4 and TRBJ2-4, with a tentative D call TRBD2 (5 bases). This CDR3 has 15 amino acids. With 1 base removed from V and 2 bases from J, the gap between germline ends came to 9 bases. The CDR3 sequence is CASSLGPGTKNIQYF. The CDR3 bases are TGTGCCAGCAGTTTAGGGCCGGGGACCAAAAACATTCAGTACTTC.

This clonotype was seen more than once but under ten times. The rearrangement joins TRBV11-2 to TRBJ1-1; no clear D. The V gene's germline CDR1 is SGHAT and CDR2 FQNNGV. V lost 5 bases to trimming and J lost 3 bases, with 10 bases between them. The CDR3 runs to 13 residues. CDR3 nucleotides: TGTGCCAGCAGCCCGGTCATTGACACTGAAGCTTTCTTT. Translating it yields CASSPVIDTEAFF.

The chain joins TRBV9 to TRBJ2-7; perhaps TRBD1 as D (6 bases). Germline V gene lookup returns CDR1 SGDLS and CDR2 YYNGEE. The CDR3 runs 14 residues. Trimming took 4 bases from V and 7 from J, leaving 18 bases between them. The CDR3 protein is CASSPNNRAGEQYF. The CDR3, as DNA: TGTGCCAGCAGCCCGAACAACAGGGCAGGGGAGCAGTACTTC.

This clonotype has more than one count but fewer than ten. The V call is TRBV4-1, the J call TRBJ2-1; 12 nucleotides agree with TRBD2. CDR3 length equals 16 residues. V was pared by 5 bases and J by 4 bases, with 6 bases of the junction left unmatched. The V gene's germline CDR1 is MGHRA and CDR2 YSYEKL. The CDR3 region has the DNA TGCGCCAGCAGCTCTCGGACTAGCGGGGAGTACAATGAGCAGTTCTTC. Residues: CASSSRTSGEYNEQFF.

This clonotype has ten or more counts. The gene calls are TRBV20-1 and TRBJ2-5; TRBD1 aligns across 9 bases. V gave up 7 bases and J gave up 4 bases; unmatched junction bases: 4. This CDR3 is 12 amino acids long. The germline CDR1 and CDR2 sequences are DFQATT and SNEGSKA (reference sequence). CDR3 nucleotides: TGCAGTGTTGACAGGGGGGGAGAGACCCAGTACTTC. Protein sequence: CSVDRGGETQYF.

The CDR3 loop is CASSSPDRLNYGYTF. The DNA for the CDR3 is TGTGCCAGCAGTTCCCCGGACAGATTAAACTATGGCTACACCTTC. V usage is TRBV6-6 and J usage is TRBJ1-2; D is perhaps TRBD1 (6 bases). With 4 bases removed from V and 2 bases from J, the gap between germline ends came to 14 bases. There are 15 residues in the CDR3. In germline, CDR1 is MNHNY, CDR2 SVGAGI (reference sequence).

This clonotype has a count of ten or more. The J gene is TRBJ2-1, the V gene TRBV25-1; 7 nucleotides line up with TRBD1. Per the germline V gene, CDR1 is MGHDK and CDR2 is SYGVNS. V trimming: 4 bases; J trimming: 3 bases; junction bases outside the gene matches: 12. The length of the CDR3 is 17 residues. The DNA for the CDR3 is TGTGCCAGCAGTGCACCGGTGGAGACAGGGATCTACAATGAGCAGTTCTTC. Protein product: CASSAPVETGIYNEQFF. The entire variable domain, with the rest obtained from reference TRBV25-1 and TRBJ2-1, is as follows: EADIYQTPRYLVIGTGKKITLECSQTMGHDKMYWYQQDPGMELHLIHYSYGVNSTEKGDLSSESTVSRIRTEHFPLTLESARPSHTSQYLCASSAPVETGIYNEQFFGPGTRLTVL.

This sequence joins TRBV19 and TRBJ2-3, with 7 positions matching TRBD2. The CDR3 extends over 18 amino acids. The V gene end was trimmed by 1 base and the J gene end by 2 bases; junction bases not matched to a gene: 12. Germline lookup yields CDR1 LNHDA and CDR2 SQIVND (reference sequence). The CDR3 region is CASSIGLARGGFTDTQYF. As DNA, the CDR3 is TGTGCCAGTAGTATAGGCTTAGCCCGCGGGGGTTTCACAGATACGCAGTATTTT. Using reference TRBV19 and TRBJ2-3 for the parts outside the CDR3, the full variable domain is DGGITQSPKYLFRKEGQNVTLSCEQNLNHDAMYWYRQDPGQGLRLIYYSQIVNDFQKGDIAEGYSVSREKKESFPLTVTSAQKNPTAFYLCASSIGLARGGFTDTQYFGPGTRLTVL.

J is TRBJ2-4 and V is TRBV7-9; possible D gene TRBD1, 6 bases. V lost 4 bases, J lost 2 bases, and 15 bases lay in between. Germline CDR1 reads SEHNR; CDR2 reads FQNEAQ (reference sequence). This CDR3 spans 16 amino acids. This CDR3 is CASSSQRGMTKNIQYF. CDR3 bases: TGTGCCAGCAGCTCCCAGAGGGGGATGACCAAAAACATTCAGTACTTC.

This clonotype was counted between two and nine times. The chain carries TRBV6-5 and TRBJ2-1; D is unclear. This CDR3 is 14 amino acids long. Trimming left V 0 bases short and J 5 bases short, with 8 bases between. Per the germline V gene, CDR1 is MNHEY and CDR2 is SVGAGI. The CDR3 protein is CASSYSEFHNEQFF. The CDR3 DNA reads TGTGCCAGCAGTTACTCTGAGTTCCACAATGAGCAGTTCTTC.

J is TRBJ2-5 and V is TRBV5-1; weak D call: TRBD2 (5 bases). The CDR3 totals 14 residues. CDR1 and CDR2 (germline): SGHRS, YFSETQ. V was trimmed by 0 bases and J by 13 bases, leaving 19 bases between them. This chain's CDR3 is CASSLGQTNGERYF. The CDR3 bases are TGCGCCAGCAGCTTGGGGCAGACCAACGGGGAGAGGTACTTC.

In regard to this clonotype: This is likely a read error, given that the CDR3 carries no conserved phenylalanine or tryptophan at its end. The rearrangement joins TRBV7-8 to TRBJ2-1; 9 nucleotides line up with TRBD1. This CDR3 is built from 17 residues. CDR1 is SGHVS, CDR2 FQNEAQ, per germline. With 4 bases clipped from V and 3 bases from J, the junction kept 10 bases outside the gene matches. The DNA for the CDR3 is TGTGCCAGCAGCTCGCACAACAGGGGGCTGGGCTACAATGAGCAGTTCTCC. It is translated as CASSSHNRGLGYNEQFS.

This clonotype was seen only a few times. The CDR3: CASSRVQGLNQPQHF. The CDR3 DNA reads TGCGCCAGCAGCCGAGTCCAGGGGCTCAATCAGCCCCAGCATTTT. V and J are TRBV4-1 and TRBJ1-5; D is perhaps TRBD1 (6 bases). The CDR3 spans 15 residues. Per the germline V gene, CDR1 is MGHRA and CDR2 is YSYEKL. V dropped 4 bases and J dropped 3 bases, with 13 bases sitting between them.